The subject of this entry is one TCR beta chain. The data belong to a study of blood T cell repertoires in COVID-19. Study at large: COVID-19 samples, acute and convalescent, were from the United States, Italy and Spain. Sources were T cells, B-cell-depleted T cells, or PBMCs; the material itself was cDNA or gDNA.

Per the original methods: From reference gene primer amplification, estimates of nucleated cell counts were derived. The method was immunoSEQ multiplex PCR; TCRdb's version includes in-frame clones alone and lacks a portion of them. V and J calls and clone size follow that table, whereas D and trimming were derived from the DNA. The table lists approximately 140,000 clones, around 81% of them singletons. The CDR3 length is 15 residues. In germline, CDR1 is MNHNS, CDR2 SASEGT. Trimming removed 2 bases from V and 5 bases from J; junction bases left unmatched: 6. This TCR came from a human donor with acute or convalescent COVID-19. The donor label of this sample is uncertain. This chain joins TRBV6-1 and TRBJ1-5; 7 positions match TRBD1. Source material: peripheral blood. Written as DNA, the CDR3 is TGTGCCAGCAGTGAATATAGGACAGGTCATCAGCCCCAGCATTTT. Its translation is CASSEYRTGHQPQHF.